A single sample gave rise to the 25 T cell receptor beta chains below, sequenced in a study of PD-1 blockade in classical Hodgkin lymphoma. Indicated time point: cycle 4 day 1 (C4D1), after about 6 weeks of nivolumab. In every patient, relapse followed autologous stem cell transplantation, while exposure to brentuximab vedotin differed. Method: immunoSEQ multiplex PCR; TCRdb's copy keeps in-frame clones and lacks some. The sample includes about 24,000 clones, more than 75% seen only once; the top ten take 22%. Specimen: peripheral blood mononuclear cells (PBMCs), collected before the fourth cycle of nivolumab. These receptors were taken from a human donor with classical Hodgkin lymphoma.

This chain uses TRBV6-6 with TRBJ1-1, with TRBD1 as a possible D gene (5 bases). The CDR3 has 16 amino acids. V lost 2 bases and J lost 3, with 16 bases in between. The germline gives CDR1 MNHNY, CDR2 SVGAGI (reference sequence). The CDR3 region is CASSYPSPGVDTEAFF. CDR3 bases: TGTGCCAGCAGTTACCCATCTCCGGGGGTAGACACTGAAGCTTTCTTT.

The chain joins TRBV11-3 to TRBJ2-1; TRBD2 agrees at 10 bases. The trim removed 5 bases at V and 15 bases at J, leaving 10 bases unmatched. The germline V gene has CDR1 SGHNT and CDR2 YENEEA. The CDR3 totals 13 residues. The CDR3 is CASSRGTSDPLFF. The CDR3 nucleotides are TGTGCCAGCAGCCGCGGGACTAGCGATCCCCTGTTCTTC.

There are a few counts of this clone. The chain recombines TRBV6-1 with TRBJ1-5, with 8 bases matching TRBD1. Per germline, CDR1 MNHNS and CDR2 SASEGT. With V trimmed by 8 bases and J by 3 bases, 6 bases remained unmatched. CDR3 length equals 14 residues. CDR3 coding DNA: TGTGCCAGCGGGACAGGTTACTACAATCAGCCCCAGCATTTT. Its protein product is CASGTGYYNQPQHF.

This chain connects TRBV2 to TRBJ2-2, with a possible D match to TRBD1 (5 bases). Germline CDR1 SNHLY, CDR2 FYNNEI. Trimming left V 7 bases short and J 4 bases short, with 16 bases between. CDR3 length equals 15 residues. The CDR3 DNA follows: TGTGCCAGCACCATCGACGACAGAGGCACCGGGGAGCTGTTTTTT. This gives the protein CASTIDDRGTGELFF.

The chain couples TRBV16 to TRBJ1-4; D is undetermined. V lost 6 bases and J lost 8, with 22 bases in between. There are 16 residues in the CDR3. Germline CDR1 KGHSY, CDR2 FQNENV. The CDR3 is CASSQRPPRQGEKLFF. The CDR3 bases are TGTGCCAGCAGTCAGAGGCCCCCCAGGCAAGGGGAAAAACTGTTTTTT.

The chain recombines TRBV6-1 with TRBJ2-7; D perhaps matches TRBD2 (5 bases). V lost 6 bases and J 2 bases, leaving 14 bases between the germline ends. Germline values: CDR1 MNHNS, CDR2 SASEGT. CDR3 length: 14 residues. The CDR3 region is CASSPGLVTYEQYF. The CDR3 DNA sequence: TGTGCCAGCAGCCCCGGACTGGTAACCTACGAGCAGTACTTC.

The chain joins TRBV12-5 to TRBJ2-1; D is undetermined. Germline V lookup: CDR1 LGHNT, CDR2 FRNRAP. V was pared by 5 bases and J by 0 bases, with 11 bases between. The CDR3 length is 15 residues. CDR3 bases: TGTGCTAGTGGTCAAAGGACGGTCTCCTACAATGAGCAGTTCTTC. Translation: CASGQRTVSYNEQFF.

This clone was recorded only once. The J gene is TRBJ2-5, the V gene TRBV7-8, with TRBD1 identical over 10 bases. CDR3 size: 17 residues. The V gene's germline CDR1 is SGHVS and CDR2 FQNEAQ. V lost 1 base to trimming and J lost 2 bases; unmatched junction nucleotides: 7. In nucleotides, the CDR3 is TGTGCCAGCAGCTTAGATGTGAGGACAGGGGGACAAGAGACCCAGTACTTC. Translation gives CASSLDVRTGGQETQYF.

This clone came up once. J is TRBJ1-2 and V is TRBV7-6; D is unresolved. CDR3 length: 14 amino acids. Per germline, CDR1 SGHVS and CDR2 FNYEAQ. Trimming cost V 0 bases and J 4 bases, with 9 bases left between them. The CDR3 protein is CASSLAGGSYGYTF. Here the CDR3 DNA reads TGTGCCAGCAGCTTAGCGGGCGGGAGCTATGGCTACACCTTC.

This clone was detected a few times. The rearrangement joins TRBV28 to TRBJ1-5; D might be TRBD1 (5 bases). Trimming removed 2 bases at V and 8 bases at J, with 13 bases between. CDR3 length: 14 amino acids. CDR1 MDHEN and CDR2 SYDVKM come from the germline V gene. The CDR3 is CASSLAGPRKPQHF. CDR3 nucleotides: TGTGCCAGCAGTTTAGCAGGGCCGAGGAAGCCCCAGCATTTT.

The chain links TRBV9 to TRBJ2-5; the D gene is possibly TRBD2 (6 bases). Per the germline V gene, CDR1 is SGDLS and CDR2 is YYNGEE. The CDR3 is 14 amino acids. V shed 0 bases and J shed 5 bases, with 11 bases lying between them. CDR3 in amino acids: CASSVAGGLETQYF. The CDR3 coding sequence is TGTGCCAGCAGCGTAGCTGGGGGGTTGGAGACCCAGTACTTC.

This clone showed up just a few times. V usage is TRBV29-1 and J usage is TRBJ1-3, with 7 positions matching TRBD1. Looked up from germline, CDR1 is SQVTM and CDR2 is ANQGSEA. With V trimmed by 1 base and J by 4 bases, 4 bases remained unmatched. This CDR3 has 14 residues. The chain's CDR3 is CSVEGQGVGNTIYF. CDR3 coding DNA: TGCAGCGTTGAAGGGCAGGGGGTAGGAAACACCATATATTTT.

The chain links TRBV28 to TRBJ2-1, with D maybe TRBD2 (5 bases). CDR1 MDHEN and CDR2 SYDVKM come from the germline V gene. V lost 3 bases to trimming and J lost 1 base, with 10 bases between them. The CDR3 consists of 15 residues. The CDR3 is CASSFNSASYNEQFF. The CDR3 DNA reads TGTGCCAGCAGTTTCAATAGCGCGTCCTACAATGAGCAGTTCTTC. The full variable domain, rest sourced from reference TRBV28 and TRBJ2-1, is DVKVTQSSRYLVKRTGEKVFLECVQDMDHENMFWYRQDPGLGLRLIYFSYDVKMKEKGDIPEGYSVSREKKERFSLILESASTNQTSMYLCASSFNSASYNEQFFGPGTRLTVL.

The V and J genes are TRBV19 and TRBJ2-5; D not certain. The CDR3 has 13 residues. Germline CDR1 is LNHDA and CDR2 is SQIVND (reference sequence). V was trimmed by 4 bases and J by 7 bases, leaving 13 bases between them. Here the CDR3 reads CASSTGLRGTQYF. For the CDR3, the DNA is TGTGCCAGTAGTACCGGGCTCCGCGGGACCCAGTACTTC.

J is TRBJ2-7 and V is TRBV11-2; TRBD2 might be the D (5 bases). Germline V gene lookup returns CDR1 SGHAT and CDR2 FQNNGV. There are 13 residues in the CDR3. V was shortened by 4 bases and J by 3 bases, with 10 bases between the two germline ends. The CDR3 DNA is TGTGCCAGCAGCTCCTCGGGGATCTACGAGCAGTACTTC. This gives the protein CASSSSGIYEQYF.

This clone is a singleton in its sample. The chain employs TRBV19 and TRBJ2-7; 7 bases line up with TRBD2. V lost 6 bases and J lost 4; bases outside the gene matches: 12. Germline CDR1 LNHDA, CDR2 SQIVND (reference sequence). The CDR3 loop spans 15 amino acids. CDR3 in amino acids: CASSLTGTKSYEQYF. The DNA of the CDR3 is TGTGCCAGTAGCCTGACCGGGACTAAGTCGTACGAGCAGTACTTC.

This clone occurred once. The rearrangement links TRBV27 to TRBJ2-7; D ambiguous. The germline V gene has CDR1 MNHEY and CDR2 SMNVEV (reference sequence). The CDR3 is made up of 13 amino acids. The V gene lost 2 bases and the J gene lost 6 bases, with 11 bases spanning the gap. The CDR3 here is CASSLPPGREQYF. The CDR3 DNA reads TGTGCCAGCAGTTTACCACCCGGCCGCGAGCAGTACTTC.

The V call is TRBV19, the J call TRBJ2-1; 12 bases map to TRBD2. This CDR3 contains 14 residues. Germline V gene lookup returns CDR1 LNHDA and CDR2 SQIVND (reference sequence). Trimming at V came to 7 bases and at J to 3 bases, leaving 1 base not matched to a gene. The CDR3 coding sequence is TGTGCCAGTACTAGCGGGGGGGACTACAATGAGCAGTTCTTC. The encoded protein is CASTSGGDYNEQFF.

The V call is TRBV5-1, the J call TRBJ2-5; 7 nucleotides align to TRBD1. The trim removed 0 bases at V and 2 bases at J, leaving 1 base unmatched. This CDR3 has 14 residues. Germline V gene data show CDR1 as SGHRS and CDR2 as YFSETQ. The CDR3 reads CASSLGQGQETQYF. CDR3 in DNA: TGCGCCAGCAGCTTGGGACAGGGTCAAGAGACCCAGTACTTC.

For the CDR3, the DNA is TGCGCCAGCAGCTTGGATGCGCTGCACGAGCAGTACTTC. This gives the protein CASSLDALHEQYF. V usage is TRBV5-1 and J usage is TRBJ2-7, with D unresolved. Trimming took 0 bases from V and 5 from J, leaving 9 bases between them. Germline CDR1 and CDR2: SGHRS and YFSETQ. CDR3 length: 13 residues. The variable domain in full, with the rest retrieved from reference TRBV5-1 and TRBJ2-7, is KAGVTQTPRYLIKTRGQQVTLSCSPISGHRSVSWYQQTPGQGLQFLFEYFSETQRNKGNFPGRFSGRQFSNSRSEMNVSTLELGDSALYLCASSLDALHEQYFGPGTRLTVT.

This clone was observed once. The rearrangement uses TRBV28 and TRBJ1-3; a possible D gene is TRBD1 (5 bases). This CDR3 has 17 amino acids. The V end was cut by 6 bases, the J end by 3 bases, with 21 bases between. CDR1 MDHEN and CDR2 SYDVKM come from the germline V gene. This chain's CDR3 is CASSSPPGRGRGNTIYF. The CDR3 DNA sequence: TGTGCCAGCAGCTCCCCGCCGGGACGAGGCCGTGGAAACACCATATATTTT.

The chain couples TRBV7-9 to TRBJ1-4, with 9 bases identical to TRBD1. There are 14 residues in the CDR3. V gave up 4 bases and J gave up 6 bases; unmatched junction bases: 3. In germline, CDR1 is SEHNR, CDR2 FQNEAQ (reference sequence). CDR3 in amino acids: CASSSGQGDEKLFF. CDR3 coding DNA: TGTGCCAGCAGCTCGGGACAGGGAGATGAAAAACTGTTTTTT.

CDR3 protein: CASSQVIPQGSGYTF. CDR3 bases: TGCGCCAGCAGCCAAGTTATTCCTCAGGGCTCTGGCTACACCTTC. The chain is built from TRBV4-1 and TRBJ1-2; D perhaps matches TRBD1 (5 bases). With 1 base removed from V and 7 bases from J, the gap between germline ends came to 16 bases. CDR3 length: 15 residues. Germline V gene lookup returns CDR1 MGHRA and CDR2 YSYEKL.

This chain uses TRBV15 with TRBJ1-4; 7 bases map to TRBD1. CDR3 length equals 15 residues. The junction had 5 bases not matched to a gene; V was cut back by 4 bases and J by 3 bases. CDR1 and CDR2 (germline): LNHNV, YYDKDF (reference sequence). Here the CDR3 reads CATSTGGRANEKLFF. The CDR3 DNA sequence: TGTGCCACCAGCACAGGGGGGCGGGCTAATGAAAAACTGTTTTTT.

This chain joins TRBV27 and TRBJ1-5; the D is unclear. Looked up from germline, CDR1 is MNHEY and CDR2 is SMNVEV (reference sequence). The CDR3 length is 15 residues. V lost 2 bases, J lost 5 bases, and 13 bases lay in between. The CDR3 region has the DNA TGTGCCAGCAGTTTAGGGAGTAAACCCCATCAGCCCCAGCATTTT. Translated, it gives CASSLGSKPHQPQHF.